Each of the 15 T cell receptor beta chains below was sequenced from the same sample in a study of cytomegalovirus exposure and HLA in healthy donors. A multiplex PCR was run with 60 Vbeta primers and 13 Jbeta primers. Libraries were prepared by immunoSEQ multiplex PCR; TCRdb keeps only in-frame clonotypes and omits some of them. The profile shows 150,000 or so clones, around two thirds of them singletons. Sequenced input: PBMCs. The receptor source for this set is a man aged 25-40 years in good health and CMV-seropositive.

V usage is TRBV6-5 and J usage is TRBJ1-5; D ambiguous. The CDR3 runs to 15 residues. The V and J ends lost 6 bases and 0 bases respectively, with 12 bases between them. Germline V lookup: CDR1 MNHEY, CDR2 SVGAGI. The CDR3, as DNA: TGTGCCAGCAGGGATAACAGCCTTAGCAATCAGCCCCAGCATTTT. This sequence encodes CASRDNSLSNQPQHF.

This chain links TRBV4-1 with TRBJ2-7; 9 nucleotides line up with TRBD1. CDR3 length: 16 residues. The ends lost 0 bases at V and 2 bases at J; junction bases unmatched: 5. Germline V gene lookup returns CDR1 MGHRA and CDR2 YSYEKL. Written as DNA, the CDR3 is TGCGCCAGCAGCCAAGACGGGGACAGGGCCACCTACGAGCAGTACTTC. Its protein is CASSQDGDRATYEQYF.

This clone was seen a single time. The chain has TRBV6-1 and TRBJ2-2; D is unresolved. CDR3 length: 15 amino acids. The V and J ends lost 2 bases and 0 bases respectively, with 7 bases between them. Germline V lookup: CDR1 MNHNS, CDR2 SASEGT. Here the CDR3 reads CASSERGTNTGELFF. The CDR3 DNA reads TGTGCCAGCAGTGAACGTGGCACGAACACCGGGGAGCTGTTTTTT.

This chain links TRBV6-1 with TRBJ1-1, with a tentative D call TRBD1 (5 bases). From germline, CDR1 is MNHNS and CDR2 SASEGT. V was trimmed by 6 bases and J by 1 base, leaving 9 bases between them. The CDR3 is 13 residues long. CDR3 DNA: TGTGCCAGCAGCACTCAGGGGAACACTGAAGCTTTCTTT. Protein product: CASSTQGNTEAFF.

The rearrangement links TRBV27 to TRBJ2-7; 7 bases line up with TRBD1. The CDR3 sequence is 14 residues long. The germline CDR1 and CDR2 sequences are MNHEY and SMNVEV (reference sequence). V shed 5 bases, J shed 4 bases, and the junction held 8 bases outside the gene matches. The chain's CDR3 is CASSLRQGAYEQYF. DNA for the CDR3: TGTGCCAGCAGTCTTAGACAGGGAGCGTACGAGCAGTACTTC.

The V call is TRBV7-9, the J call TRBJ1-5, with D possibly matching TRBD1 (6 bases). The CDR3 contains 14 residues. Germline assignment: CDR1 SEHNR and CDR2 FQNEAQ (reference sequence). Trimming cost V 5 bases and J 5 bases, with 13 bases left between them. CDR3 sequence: CASSPPGEHQPQHF. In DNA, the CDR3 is TGTGCCAGCAGCCCCCCAGGGGAGCATCAGCCCCAGCATTTT. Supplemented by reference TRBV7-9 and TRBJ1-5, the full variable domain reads DTGVSQNPRHKITKRGQNVTFRCDPISEHNRLYWYRQTLGQGPEFLTYFQNEAQLEKSRLLSDRFSAERPKGSFSTLEIQRTEQGDSAMYLCASSPPGEHQPQHFGDGTRLSIL.

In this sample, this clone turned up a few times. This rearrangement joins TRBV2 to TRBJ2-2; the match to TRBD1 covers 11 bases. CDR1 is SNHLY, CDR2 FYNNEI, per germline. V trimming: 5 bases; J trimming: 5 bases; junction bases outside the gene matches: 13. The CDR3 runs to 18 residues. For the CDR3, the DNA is TGTGCCAGCAGTTACAGAGAGGACAGGGGGCGAGTAACCGGGGAGCTGTTTTTT. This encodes CASSYREDRGRVTGELFF.

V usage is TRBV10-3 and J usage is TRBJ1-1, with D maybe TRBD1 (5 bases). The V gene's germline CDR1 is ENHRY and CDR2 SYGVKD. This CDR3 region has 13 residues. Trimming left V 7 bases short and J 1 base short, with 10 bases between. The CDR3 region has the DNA TGTGCCATCATGAACAGGTGGAACACTGAAGCTTTCTTT. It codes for CAIMNRWNTEAFF.

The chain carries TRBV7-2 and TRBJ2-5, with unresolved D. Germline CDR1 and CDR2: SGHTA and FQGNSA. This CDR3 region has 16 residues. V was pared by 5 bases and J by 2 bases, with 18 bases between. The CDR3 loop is CASSNMPNLLQETQYF. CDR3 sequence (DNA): TGTGCCAGCAGCAACATGCCCAATCTGTTGCAAGAGACCCAGTACTTC.

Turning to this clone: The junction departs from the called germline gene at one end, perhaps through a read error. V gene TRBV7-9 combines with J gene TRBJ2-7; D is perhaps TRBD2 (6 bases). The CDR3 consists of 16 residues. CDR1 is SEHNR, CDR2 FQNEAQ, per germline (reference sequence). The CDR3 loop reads CSSSLLGGEEGYEQYF. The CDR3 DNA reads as TGTTCCAGCAGCTTATTAGGAGGGGAAGAGGGCTACGAGCAGTACTTC.

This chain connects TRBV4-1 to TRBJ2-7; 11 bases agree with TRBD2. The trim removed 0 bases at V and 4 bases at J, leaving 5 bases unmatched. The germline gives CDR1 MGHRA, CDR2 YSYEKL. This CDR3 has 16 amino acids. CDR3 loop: CASSQDTSGSRYEQYF. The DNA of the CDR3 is TGCGCCAGCAGCCAAGATACTAGCGGGAGTAGGTACGAGCAGTACTTC.

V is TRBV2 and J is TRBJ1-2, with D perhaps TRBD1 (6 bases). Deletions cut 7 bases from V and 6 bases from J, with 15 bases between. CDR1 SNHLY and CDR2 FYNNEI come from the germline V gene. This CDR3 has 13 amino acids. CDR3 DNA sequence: TGTGCCAGCAACATCAACAGGGCTGATGGCTACACCTTC. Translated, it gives CASNINRADGYTF.

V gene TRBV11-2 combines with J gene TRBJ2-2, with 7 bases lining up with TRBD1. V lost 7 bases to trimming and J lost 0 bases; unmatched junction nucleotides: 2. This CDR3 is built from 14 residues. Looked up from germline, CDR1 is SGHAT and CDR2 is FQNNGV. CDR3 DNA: TGTGCCAGCATAACAGGGGCGAACACCGGGGAGCTGTTTTTT. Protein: CASITGANTGELFF.

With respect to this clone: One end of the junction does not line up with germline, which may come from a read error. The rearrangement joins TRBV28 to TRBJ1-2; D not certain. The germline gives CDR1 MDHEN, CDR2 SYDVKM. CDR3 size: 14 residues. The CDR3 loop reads CASKLYPSPYAYTF. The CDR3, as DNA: TGTGCCAGCAAATTATATCCTAGCCCCTATGCCTACACCTTC.

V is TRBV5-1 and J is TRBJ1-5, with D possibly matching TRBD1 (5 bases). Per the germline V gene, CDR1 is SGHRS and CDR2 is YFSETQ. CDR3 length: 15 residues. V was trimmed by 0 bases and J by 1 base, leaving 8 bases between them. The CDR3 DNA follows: TGCGCCAGCAGCTTGGTACCAGGGAGCAATCAGCCCCAGCATTTT. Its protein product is CASSLVPGSNQPQHF.